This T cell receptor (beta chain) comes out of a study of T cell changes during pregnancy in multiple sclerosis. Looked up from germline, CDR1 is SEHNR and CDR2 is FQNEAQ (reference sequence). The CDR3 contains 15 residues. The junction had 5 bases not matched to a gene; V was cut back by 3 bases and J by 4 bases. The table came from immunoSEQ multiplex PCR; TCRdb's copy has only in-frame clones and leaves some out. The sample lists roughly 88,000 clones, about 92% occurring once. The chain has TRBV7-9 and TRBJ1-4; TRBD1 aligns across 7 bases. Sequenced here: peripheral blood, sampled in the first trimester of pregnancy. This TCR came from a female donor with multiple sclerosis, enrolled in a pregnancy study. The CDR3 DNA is TGTGCCAGCAGCTTGGAGACAGGGATTAATGAAAAACTGTTTTTT. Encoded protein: CASSLETGINEKLFF. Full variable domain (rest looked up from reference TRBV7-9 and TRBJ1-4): DTGVSQNPRHKITKRGQNVTFRCDPISEHNRLYWYRQTLGQGPEFLTYFQNEAQLEKSRLLSDRFSAERPKGSFSTLEIQRTEQGDSAMYLCASSLETGINEKLFFGSGTQLSVL.